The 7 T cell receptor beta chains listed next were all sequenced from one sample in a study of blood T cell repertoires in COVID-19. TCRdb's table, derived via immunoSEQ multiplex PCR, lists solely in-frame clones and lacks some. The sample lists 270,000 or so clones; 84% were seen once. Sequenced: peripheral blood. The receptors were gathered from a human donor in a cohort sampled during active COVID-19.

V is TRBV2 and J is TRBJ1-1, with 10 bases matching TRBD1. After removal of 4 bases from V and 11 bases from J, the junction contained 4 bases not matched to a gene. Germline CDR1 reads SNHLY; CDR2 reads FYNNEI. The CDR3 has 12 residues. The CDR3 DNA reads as TGTGCCAGCAGTGGAGGACAGGGGGTTGCTTTCTTT. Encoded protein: CASSGGQGVAFF.

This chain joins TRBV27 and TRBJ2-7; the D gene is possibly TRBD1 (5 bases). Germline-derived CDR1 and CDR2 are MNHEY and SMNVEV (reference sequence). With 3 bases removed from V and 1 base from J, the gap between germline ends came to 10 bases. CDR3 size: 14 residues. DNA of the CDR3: TGTGCCAGCAGTTTTGTAGGGGCGTCCTACGAGCAGTACTTC. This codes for CASSFVGASYEQYF.

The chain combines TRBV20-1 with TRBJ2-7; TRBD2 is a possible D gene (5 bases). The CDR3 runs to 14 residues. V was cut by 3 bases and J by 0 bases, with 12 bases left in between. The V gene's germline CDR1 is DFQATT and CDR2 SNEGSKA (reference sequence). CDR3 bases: TGCAGTGCTAGTGGGGTACTAGGCTCCTACGAGCAGTACTTC. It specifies CSASGVLGSYEQYF.

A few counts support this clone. The CDR3 sequence is CASAKQGAGEKLFF. The CDR3, as DNA: TGTGCCAGCGCGAAACAGGGGGCGGGAGAAAAACTGTTTTTT. The chain combines TRBV28 with TRBJ1-4, with TRBD1 matching over 9 bases. The V gene's germline CDR1 is MDHEN and CDR2 SYDVKM. J lost 8 bases, V lost 8 bases, and 9 bases had no gene match. The length of the CDR3 is 14 residues. The full variable domain, with the rest looked up from reference TRBV28 and TRBJ1-4, is DVKVTQSSRYLVKRTGEKVFLECVQDMDHENMFWYRQDPGLGLRLIYFSYDVKMKEKGDIPEGYSVSREKKERFSLILESASTNQTSMYLCASAKQGAGEKLFFGSGTQLSVL.

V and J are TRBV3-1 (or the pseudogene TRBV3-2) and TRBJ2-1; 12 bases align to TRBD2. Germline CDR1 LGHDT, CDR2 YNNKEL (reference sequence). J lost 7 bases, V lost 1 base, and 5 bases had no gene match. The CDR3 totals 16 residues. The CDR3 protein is CASSQGLAGAENEQFF. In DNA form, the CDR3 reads TGTGCCAGCAGCCAAGGACTAGCGGGAGCAGAGAATGAGCAGTTCTTC.

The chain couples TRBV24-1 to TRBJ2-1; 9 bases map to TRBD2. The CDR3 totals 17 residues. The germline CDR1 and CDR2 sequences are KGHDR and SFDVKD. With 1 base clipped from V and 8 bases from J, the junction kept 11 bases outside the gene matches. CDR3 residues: CATSDFPGLASTDEQFF. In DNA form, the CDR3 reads TGTGCCACCAGTGATTTTCCGGGACTAGCAAGCACGGATGAGCAGTTCTTC.

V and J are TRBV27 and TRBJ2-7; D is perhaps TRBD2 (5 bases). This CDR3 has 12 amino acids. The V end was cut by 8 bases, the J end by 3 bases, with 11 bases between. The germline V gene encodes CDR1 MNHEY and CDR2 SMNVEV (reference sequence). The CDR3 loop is CASGVTSYEQYF. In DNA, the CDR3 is TGTGCCAGCGGAGTAACTAGCTACGAGCAGTACTTC.